This passage covers 11 T cell receptor beta chains from one sample sequenced in a study of PD-1 blockade in classical Hodgkin lymphoma. The time point is: cycle 4 day 1 (C4D1), after six to seven weeks of nivolumab. Each patient relapsed following autologous stem cell transplantation, and prior brentuximab vedotin exposure differed. Thawed PBMCs underwent magnetic negative selection to yield purified CD4+ T cells. Here immunoSEQ multiplex PCR was the method, and the copy in TCRdb shows in-frame clones only, minus some. The table lists about 17,000 clones, roughly four fifths of them singletons. The sequenced sample was CD4+ T cells from blood, obtained before the fourth cycle of nivolumab. Source of these receptors: a human donor with classical Hodgkin lymphoma.

The CDR3: CASSVTPTGSPYTDTQYF. The CDR3, as DNA: TGTGCCAGCAGTGTAACCCCGACAGGTTCTCCCTACACAGATACGCAGTATTTT. The rearrangement links TRBV6-4 to TRBJ2-3; D is possibly TRBD1 (6 bases). The CDR3 extends over 18 amino acids. Germline V gene data show CDR1 as MRHNA and CDR2 as SNTAGT. Trimming shortened V by 4 bases and J by 2 bases, and 22 bases separated the two germline ends.

The chain carries TRBV11-2 and TRBJ2-3, with 8 bases aligning to TRBD2. V shed 4 bases, J shed 2 bases, and the junction held 11 bases outside the gene matches. The germline V gene has CDR1 SGHAT and CDR2 FQNNGV. There are 17 residues in the CDR3. CDR3 bases: TGTGCCAGCAGCTCCTTTCCAGCGGGGGCCCTCACAGATACGCAGTATTTT. Translation gives CASSSFPAGALTDTQYF.

The CDR3 region has the DNA TGTGCCAGCAGTTCTTTAGGGGGCACTGAAGCTTTCTTT. This translates into CASSSLGGTEAFF. The chain recombines TRBV2 with TRBJ1-1; D possibly corresponds to TRBD1 (6 bases). This CDR3 region has 13 residues. V was shortened by 5 bases and J by 4 bases, with 11 bases between the two germline ends. Germline V gene data show CDR1 as SNHLY and CDR2 as FYNNEI.

V and J are TRBV2 and TRBJ2-7; D is ambiguous. This CDR3 is built from 12 residues. Germline CDR1 and CDR2: SNHLY and FYNNEI. V dropped 6 bases and J dropped 1 base, with 7 bases sitting between them. As DNA, the CDR3 is TGTGCCAGCAGCTTCAGTTCCTACGAGCAGTACTTC. Translating it yields CASSFSSYEQYF.

The V and J genes are TRBV6-5 and TRBJ1-4, with no clear D. The V end lost 6 bases, the J end lost 6 bases, and 17 bases lay between the germline ends. Germline CDR1 MNHEY, CDR2 SVGAGI. The length of the CDR3 is 15 residues. The CDR3 loop reads CASSRLGGKDEKLFF. The CDR3 DNA is TGTGCCAGCAGCCGATTGGGAGGGAAGGATGAAAAACTGTTTTTT.

This chain uses TRBV10-3 with TRBJ1-6, with D possibly matching TRBD1 (5 bases). CDR1 ENHRY and CDR2 SYGVKD come from the germline V gene. Trimming took off 6 bases at V and 5 bases at J, with 14 bases between the two ends. CDR3 length: 15 amino acids. The CDR3 DNA reads as TGTGCCATCAGCAAGGGACGGACGGATAATTCACCCCTCCACTTT. This codes for CAISKGRTDNSPLHF.

The rearrangement links TRBV6-5 to TRBJ1-1, with 10 bases fitting TRBD1. This CDR3 has 13 residues. V trimming: 6 bases; J trimming: 4 bases; junction bases outside the gene matches: 2. CDR1 is MNHEY and CDR2 is SVGAGI in the germline V gene. DNA of the CDR3: TGTGCCAGCAGGAGGACAGGGGGCACTGAAGCTTTCTTT. Its translation: CASRRTGGTEAFF.

V is TRBV27 and J is TRBJ2-6, with TRBD2 as a possible D gene (6 bases). Deletions cut 6 bases from V and 0 bases from J, with 15 bases between. CDR1 MNHEY and CDR2 SMNVEV come from the germline V gene (reference sequence). The CDR3 sequence is 17 residues long. The CDR3 sequence: CASSQIGGSSGANVLTF. In DNA, the CDR3 is TGTGCCAGCAGCCAGATTGGGGGGAGCTCTGGGGCCAACGTCCTGACTTTC.

The rearrangement uses TRBV9 and TRBJ2-5; perhaps TRBD2 as D (5 bases). This CDR3 has 15 residues. Germline V lookup: CDR1 SGDLS, CDR2 YYNGEE. Between the trimmed V and J ends, which lost 0 bases and 2 bases, there was a span of 11 bases. CDR3 protein: CASSVASSGQETQYF. CDR3 coding DNA: TGTGCCAGCAGCGTAGCATCGAGCGGTCAAGAGACCCAGTACTTC.

The chain couples TRBV7-2 to TRBJ1-2, with D possibly TRBD1 on 5 matching bases. V dropped 5 bases and J dropped 8 bases, with 24 bases sitting between them. Germline V gives CDR1 SGHTA, CDR2 FQGNSA. The CDR3 is made up of 16 amino acids. CDR3 bases: TGTGCCAGCAGCCAACTTTGGGACCCTCAAGGGGAGGGCTACACCTTC. Translated: CASSQLWDPQGEGYTF.

This clone occurred a few times. The gene calls are TRBV19 and TRBJ1-2; D unclear. The CDR3 is made up of 12 amino acids. V lost 3 bases, J lost 8 bases, and 10 bases lay in between. CDR1 LNHDA and CDR2 SQIVND come from the germline V gene (reference sequence). In DNA form, the CDR3 reads TGTGCCAGTAGTATCAACGGGTGGGGCTACACCTTC. It codes for CASSINGWGYTF. The variable domain in full, completed from reference TRBV19 and TRBJ1-2, reads DGGITQSPKYLFRKEGQNVTLSCEQNLNHDAMYWYRQDPGQGLRLIYYSQIVNDFQKGDIAEGYSVSREKKESFPLTVTSAQKNPTAFYLCASSINGWGYTFGSGTRLTVV.